This T cell receptor (beta chain) came from a study of CXCR3-negative and CXCR3-positive naive CD8 T cells. This CDR3 is built from 15 residues. Germline CDR1 SGHAT, CDR2 FQDESV (reference sequence). UMI labels and 5' RACE were used to prepare the TRB cDNA libraries. Using the 5' RACE reads, TCRdb records one entry per CDR3 protein without DNA. The ten top clones account for approximately 1.1%, within a sample of around 8,400 distinct CDR3 sequences. V usage is TRBV11-1 and J usage is TRBJ1-1. Sequenced: naive CXCR3- CD8+ T cells from blood. Regarding subset: CD45RO-CCR7+CD27+CD95- naive CD8+ T cells lacking CXCR3 (TNR3-). The sequence came from a human donor in good health. Some clones in this sample may be carry-over from other donors' samples. CDR3 protein: CASNKASAGGTEAFF. The complete variable domain, with remaining parts taken from reference TRBV11-1 and TRBJ1-1, reads EAEVAQSPRYKITEKSQAVAFWCDPISGHATLYWYRQILGQGPELLVQFQDESVVDDSQLPKDRFSAERLKGVDSTLKIQPAELGDSAMYLCASNKASAGGTEAFFGQGTRLTVV.